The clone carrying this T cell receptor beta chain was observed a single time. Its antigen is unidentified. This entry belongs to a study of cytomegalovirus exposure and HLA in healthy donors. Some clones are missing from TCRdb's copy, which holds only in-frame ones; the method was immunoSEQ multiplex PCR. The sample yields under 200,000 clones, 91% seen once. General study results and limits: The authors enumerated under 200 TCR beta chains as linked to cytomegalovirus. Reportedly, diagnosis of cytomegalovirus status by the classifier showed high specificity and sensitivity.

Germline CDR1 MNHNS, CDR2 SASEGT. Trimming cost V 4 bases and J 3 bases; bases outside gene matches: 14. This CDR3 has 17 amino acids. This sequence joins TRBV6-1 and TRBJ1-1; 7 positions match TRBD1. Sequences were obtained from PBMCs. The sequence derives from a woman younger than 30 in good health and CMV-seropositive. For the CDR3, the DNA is TGTGCCAGCAGTGGACAGGGTCCGGGTTCGTGGGACACTGAAGCTTTCTTT. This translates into CASSGQGPGSWDTEAFF.